Each of the 3 T cell receptor beta chains below was sequenced from the same sample in a study of response to subunit inactivated influenza vaccine. TCRdb reanalysed the RT-PCR reads using MiXCR and keeps one entry per CDR3 protein. Altogether over 650,000 distinct CDR3 sequences are present, around a sixth being singletons, with the ten largest covering under 13%. The input for sequencing was PBMCs from blood, taken more than 4 days after vaccination. The origin of the receptors is a man between 45 and 60 years old who received an inactivated influenza vaccine.

A few counts support this clonotype. V is TRBV7-2 and J is TRBJ2-7; possible D gene TRBD1, 5 bases. The CDR3 extends over 14 amino acids. The V and J ends lost 5 bases and 0 bases respectively, with 11 bases between them. Germline V CDR1 and CDR2: SGHTA, FQGNSA. The CDR3 DNA reads TGTGCCAGCAGCGCAAAGGACACCTCCTACGAGCAGTACTTC. Translation: CASSAKDTSYEQYF.

This clonotype was counted only a few times. This chain uses TRBV18 with TRBJ2-7; D tentatively fits TRBD1 or TRBD2 (6 bases each). V was clipped by 6 bases and J by 5 bases, with 23 bases between them. Germline values: CDR1 KGHSH, CDR2 LQKENI. The CDR3 runs 16 residues. The CDR3 region is CASSDRRRFGTDEQYF. CDR3 nucleotides: TGTGCCAGCTCCGACAGGAGGAGGTTCGGGACTGACGAGCAGTACTTC.

This clonotype was seen more than once but under ten times. This sequence joins TRBV11-2 and TRBJ2-1; D is ambiguous. CDR3 length: 16 amino acids. The germline V and J ends were trimmed by 2 bases and 0 bases, with 11 bases remaining between them. From germline, CDR1 is SGHAT and CDR2 FQNNGV. CDR3 loop: CASSLNRRSSYNEQFF. CDR3 coding DNA: TGTGCCAGCAGCTTAAATAGGCGGAGCTCCTACAATGAGCAGTTCTTC.